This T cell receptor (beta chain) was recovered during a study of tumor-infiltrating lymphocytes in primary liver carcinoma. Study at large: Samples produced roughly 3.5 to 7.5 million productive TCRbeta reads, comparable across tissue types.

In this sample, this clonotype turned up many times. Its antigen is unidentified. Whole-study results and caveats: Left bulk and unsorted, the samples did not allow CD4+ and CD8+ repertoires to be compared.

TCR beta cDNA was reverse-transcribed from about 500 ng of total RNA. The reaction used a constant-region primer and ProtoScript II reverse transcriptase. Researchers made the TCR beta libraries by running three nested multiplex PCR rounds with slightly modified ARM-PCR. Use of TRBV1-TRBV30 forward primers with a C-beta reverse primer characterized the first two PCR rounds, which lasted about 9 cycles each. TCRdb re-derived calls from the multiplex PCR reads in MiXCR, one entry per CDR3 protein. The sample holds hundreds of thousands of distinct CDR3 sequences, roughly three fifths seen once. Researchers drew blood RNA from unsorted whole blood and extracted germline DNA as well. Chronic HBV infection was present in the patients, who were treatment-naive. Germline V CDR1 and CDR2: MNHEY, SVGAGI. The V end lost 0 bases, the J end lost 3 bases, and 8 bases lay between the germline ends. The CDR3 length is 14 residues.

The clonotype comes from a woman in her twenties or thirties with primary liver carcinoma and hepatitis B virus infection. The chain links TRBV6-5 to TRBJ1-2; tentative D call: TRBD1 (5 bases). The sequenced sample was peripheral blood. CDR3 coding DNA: TGTGCCAGCAGTTACTCGAAGGGGCACTATGGCTACACCTTC. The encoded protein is CASSYSKGHYGYTF.